Following are 7 T cell receptor beta chains from one sample sequenced in a study of beta chain features in type 1 diabetes. Study results and caveats: All four CD4+ subsets of Type 1 diabetes patients contained TCRB CDR3s that were moderately but significantly shorter.

Every isolated RNA sample was fully reverse transcribed, so sequencing captured expressed TCRB transcripts. Here immunoSEQ multiplex PCR was the method, and the copy in TCRdb shows in-frame clones only, minus some. The sample lists hundreds of thousands of clones, 9.3% occurring once. Their specific antigens are unknown. Sequences were obtained from central memory CD4+ T cells from blood. Source of these receptors: a man between 25 and 39 years old with type 1 diabetes.

This clone has at least ten counts. This chain links TRBV5-6 with TRBJ2-5; 8 nucleotides agree with TRBD1. CDR1 is SGHDT and CDR2 is YYEEEE in the germline V gene. Trimming took 4 bases from V and 5 from J; bases not matched to a gene: 4. The length of the CDR3 is 13 residues. The CDR3 sequence: CASSETGVETQYF. The CDR3 DNA reads as TGTGCCAGCAGCGAGACAGGGGTCGAGACCCAGTACTTC.

The chain joins TRBV9 to TRBJ2-7, with TRBD1 matching over 7 bases. This CDR3 is 15 amino acids long. The junction had 6 bases not matched to a gene; V was cut back by 0 bases and J by 3 bases. Per the germline V gene, CDR1 is SGDLS and CDR2 is YYNGEE. In DNA, the CDR3 is TGTGCCAGCAGCGTAGGCTGGGACAGTCTCTACGAGCAGTACTTC. It is translated as CASSVGWDSLYEQYF.

The chain is built from TRBV30 and TRBJ1-1; D gene ambiguous. CDR1 is GTSNPN, CDR2 SVGIG, per germline (reference sequence). Trimming left V 2 bases short and J 4 bases short, with 17 bases between. The CDR3 totals 15 residues. In DNA, the CDR3 is TGTGCCTGGAGTCGGAGGTCGTCCTTGGCCACTGAAGCTTTCTTT. Translation gives CAWSRRSSLATEAFF.

This clone was counted a few times. A much larger clone sits a single nucleotide away, making a read error possible. The sample has other DNA sequences that encode this CDR3 too. The V gene is TRBV7-2, the J gene TRBJ2-7; 11 bases are a match to TRBD1. The CDR3 totals 14 residues. V dropped 3 bases and J dropped 4; count of bases not matched to a gene: 2. CDR1 and CDR2 from the germline V gene are SGHTA and FQGNSA. The CDR3 reads CASSLGQGGYEQYF. The DNA of the CDR3 is TGTGCCAGCAGCTTGGGACAGGGGGGGTACGAGCAGTACTTC.

V gene TRBV5-6 combines with J gene TRBJ1-2; TRBD1 matches 9 bases. The CDR3 loop spans 14 amino acids. Germline CDR1 and CDR2: SGHDT and YYEEEE. Trimming took 3 bases from V and 7 from J; bases not matched to a gene: 7. The CDR3 DNA reads as TGTGCCAGCAGCTACGACAGGGGGGCTCTTGGCTACACCTTC. Its protein is CASSYDRGALGYTF.

The chain combines TRBV29-1 with TRBJ2-6; D ambiguous. Per the germline V gene, CDR1 is SQVTM and CDR2 is ANQGSEA. The CDR3 extends over 13 amino acids. Trimming pared 4 bases from V and 0 bases from J, leaving 4 bases between. CDR3 amino acids: CSVGSSGANVLTF. CDR3 in DNA: TGCAGCGTTGGGAGCTCTGGGGCCAACGTCCTGACTTTC. The full variable domain, rest sourced from reference TRBV29-1 and TRBJ2-6, is SAVISQKPSRDICQRGTSLTIQCQVDSQVTMMFWYRQQPGQSLTLIATANQGSEATYESGFVIDKFPISRPNLTFSTLTVSNMSPEDSSIYLCSVGSSGANVLTFGAGSRLTVL.

This rearrangement joins TRBV19 to TRBJ1-5; no clear D gene. V was cut by 10 bases and J by 4 bases, with 11 bases left in between. The CDR3 has 12 residues. Germline lookup yields CDR1 LNHDA and CDR2 SQIVND (reference sequence). The CDR3 DNA is TGTGCCACCGGGGAGGTGAATCAGCCCCAGCATTTT. It codes for CATGEVNQPQHF.